The subject of this entry is one T cell receptor beta chain. Its antigen target is currently unknown. Base qualities are not at hand, and no much larger clone is one base apart. The data originate from a study of OX40 agonist ivuxolimab in advanced cancers. The study in broad terms: Ivuxolimab was a fully human IgG2 agonistic monoclonal antibody targeting the costimulatory receptor OX40 (CD134). Peripheral TCRbeta sequencing was intended to test whether TCR sequence diversity was altered and clonal T-cell expansion was caused by ivuxolimab. Intravenous ivuxolimab was administered to patients every 2 weeks at six dose levels: 0.01, 0.1, 0.3, 1.5, 3 and 10 mg/kg. Partial responses occurred in three dose-escalation patients: two with cutaneous melanoma and one with hepatocellular carcinoma. In the dose-escalation cohort, more than 75% of patients were male, and the mean age was approximately 55 years, with a range of 23 to 79. Patients were allowed to have had prior anti-PD-1, anti-PD-L1 or anti-CTLA-4 therapy, and approximately 40% of the dose-escalation patients had been treated with checkpoint inhibitors. Of the roughly 52 patients in dose escalation, about 19 had hepatocellular carcinoma, some 15 had melanoma, 9 had renal cell carcinoma and 9 had head and neck cancer. The paper describes the monotherapy dose-escalation part (N of about 52 patients) of the phase I trial of ivuxolimab.

Patients with a history of autoimmune disease or receiving systemic immunosuppression were excluded from the trial. Peripheral blood for TCR sequencing was drawn from every dose cohort at baseline, at cycle 4 day 1 and at cycle 7 day 1. The samples were drawn from a first-in-human, open-label, multicenter phase I dose-escalation trial of ivuxolimab. Adults with locally advanced or metastatic head and neck squamous cell, hepatocellular, melanoma or renal cell carcinoma were enrolled in the trial. Before TCR sequencing, CD4+ and CD8+ T cells were separately sorted from peripheral blood. V and J are trimmed by 7 bases and 7 bases, and the gene matches miss 12 bases of the junction. The CDR3 sequence holds 14 residues, the cysteine and valine included. Here the CDR3 DNA is all that survives: 42 bases in frame from base 1. CDR1 and CDR2 were assigned from the germline V gene (reference sequence) as MNHNY and SVGAGI.

To sequence the TCRbeta CDR3 region, genomic DNA was isolated from the sorted cells. The immunoSEQ Assay was used to sequence the TCRbeta CDR3 regions. Here the immuneACCESS table is served through TCRdb, limited to in-frame sequences with V and J called. Missing clones are a known gap in these copies; in checked studies unresolved V genes cover under half, and the rest lacks a known reason. For this sample the table gives 90,000 to 100,000 clones, of which 75% to 90% were detected only once. 0.75% to 0.95% of the sample rests with the top ten. Overall results and qualifications from the work: The antigen specificity of the clonally expanded peripheral T cells was not determined. After ivuxolimab, CD8+ T cells had more expanded clones than CD4+ T cells on average. Clonal expansion of both CD4+ and CD8+ blood T cells was observed from baseline to week 6 at doses 0.1 to 3.0 mg/kg. Low levels of normalized T-cell clonal expansion were also seen in some nonresponding patients. In partial responders in the 0.1-3.0 mg/kg groups, normalized peripheral clonal expansion was found to be among the lowest, especially among CD8+ T cells.

The sequencing used CD4+ or CD8+ T cells sorted from blood, collected in a trial of the OX40 agonist ivuxolimab. The chain couples TRBV6-6 to TRBJ2-7, with 8 bases matching TRBD2. This clonotype originated in an adult with an advanced solid tumor such as melanoma, head and neck, liver or kidney cancer. The CDR3 sequence is CASTGQRGSREQYV. The DNA is as follows: TGTGCCAGCACGGGCCAGCGGGGGTCTCGAGAGCAGTACGTC.